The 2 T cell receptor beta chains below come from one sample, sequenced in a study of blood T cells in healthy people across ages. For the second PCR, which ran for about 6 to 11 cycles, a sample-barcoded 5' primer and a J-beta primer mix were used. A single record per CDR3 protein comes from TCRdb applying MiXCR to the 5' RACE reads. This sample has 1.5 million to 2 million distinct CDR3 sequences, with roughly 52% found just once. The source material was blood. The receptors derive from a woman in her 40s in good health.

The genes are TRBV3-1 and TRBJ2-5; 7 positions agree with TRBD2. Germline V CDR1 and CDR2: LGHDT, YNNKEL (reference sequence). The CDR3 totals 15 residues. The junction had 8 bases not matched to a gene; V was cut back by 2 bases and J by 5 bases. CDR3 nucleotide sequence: TGTGCCAGCAGCCAATGGGCTAGCGGTGGGGAGACCCAGTACTTC. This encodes CASSQWASGGETQYF.

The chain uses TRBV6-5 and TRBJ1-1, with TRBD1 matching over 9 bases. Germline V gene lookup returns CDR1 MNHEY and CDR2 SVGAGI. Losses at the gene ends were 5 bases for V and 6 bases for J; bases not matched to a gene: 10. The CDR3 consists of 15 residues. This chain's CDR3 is CASSHTGTGTPEAFF. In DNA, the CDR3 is TGTGCCAGCAGTCATACCGGGACAGGGACTCCTGAAGCTTTCTTT.